The 14 T cell receptor delta chains reported below all come from one sample, sequenced in a study of gamma-delta chains in newborns, infants, children. TCRdb applied CATT to the reads for clone calling. The repertoire holds around 5,000 delta-chain clones, with over 0.4% as singletons. Sample: blood. The receptors stem from a child who was a newborn, infant or young child, either healthy, febrile or measles-vaccinated (not recorded which).

This CDR3 is CACDILGDSSSWDTRQMFF. Written as DNA, the CDR3 is TGTGCCTGTGACATACTGGGGGATAGCAGCTCCTGGGACACCCGACAGATGTTTTTC. The chain recombines TRDV2 with TRDJ3; 11 nucleotides match TRDD3. V lost 2 bases to trimming and J lost 0 bases; unmatched junction nucleotides: 5. The CDR3 sequence is 19 residues long. The germline V gene encodes CDR1 GEAIGNYY and CDR2 EKD.

As for this clone: For this DNA, TCRdb reports the protein of a much larger clone, which diverges at residue 12, most likely from a read error; the protein presented here is translated directly from the DNA. The chain links TRDV2 to TRDJ4; 12 bases align to TRDD3. The CDR3 spans 13 residues. Looked up from germline, CDR1 is GEAIGNYY and CDR2 is EKD. The CDR3 nucleotides read TGTGCCTGTGACAAAATACTGGGGGATACCCTGACCTTT. Its translation: CACDKILGDTLTF.

Note on this clone: TCRdb's protein for this DNA is that of a much larger clone and differs from the translation at residue 5, likely a read error; the protein shown is the DNA translation. The DNA for the CDR3 is TGTGCCTGTGACGCCGTGGGGGATACCCCCTACCTTAAACTCATCTTT. Translation: CACDAVGDTPYLKLIF. The chain couples TRDV2 to TRDJ1; 10 bases align to TRDD3. From germline, CDR1 is GEAIGNYY and CDR2 EKD. The CDR3 loop spans 16 amino acids. With V trimmed by 3 bases and J by 7 bases, 13 bases remained unmatched.

This clone showed up just a few times. The protein TCRdb gives is from a much larger clone and does not agree with this DNA's translation at residue 9, likely a read error; the protein shown here comes from the DNA. The gene calls are TRDV2 and TRDJ3; TRDD3 matches 12 bases. The CDR3 spans 16 residues. CDR1 is GEAIGNYY, CDR2 EKD, per germline. The CDR3: CACTGGYSRDTRQMFF. CDR3 nucleotide sequence: TGTGCCTGTACTGGGGGATACTCCCGGGACACCCGACAGATGTTTTTC.

This clone has a handful of counts. A much larger clonotype is one base distant, so this may be a read error. The chain employs TRDV2 and TRDJ3, with 12 bases fitting TRDD3. Per germline, CDR1 GEAIGNYY and CDR2 EKD. The CDR3 contains 21 residues. V gave up 0 bases and J gave up 0 bases; unmatched junction bases: 8. The CDR3 sequence: CACDTVLGDTIGSWDTRQMFF. CDR3 in DNA: TGTGCCTGTGACACCGTACTGGGGGATACCATCGGCTCCTGGGACACCCGACAGATGTTTTTC.

A few counts support this clone. The protein in TCRdb stems from a much larger clone and differs at residue 5 from this DNA's translation, likely a read error; here the protein is translated from the DNA. This chain uses TRDV2 with TRDJ3; possible D gene TRDD3, 5 bases. Per the germline V gene, CDR1 is GEAIGNYY and CDR2 is EKD. The CDR3 loop spans 18 amino acids. V was pared by 3 bases and J by 0 bases, with 14 bases between. The CDR3 sequence is CACDAVGTSSWDTRQMFF. CDR3 DNA: TGTGCCTGTGACGCCGTGGGGACCAGCTCCTGGGACACCCGACAGATGTTTTTC.

As regards this clone: This could be a read error, since a much larger clone is one nucleotide away. Other DNA sequences from this sample encode an identical CDR3 as well. The chain is built from TRDV2 and TRDJ3; 8 bases align to TRDD3. Germline loops: CDR1 GEAIGNYY, CDR2 EKD. CDR3 length equals 19 residues. CDR3 bases: TGTGCCTGCGACACGGCCTGGGGATACCGCTCCTGGGACACCCGACAGATGTTTTTC. It is translated as CACDTAWGYRSWDTRQMFF.

Worth noting for this clone: The amino acid sequence in TCRdb belongs to a much larger clone and departs from this DNA's translation at residue 5, likely a sequencing read error; the sequence shown is translated from the DNA. The genes are TRDV2 and TRDJ3; D is uncertain. There are 18 residues in the CDR3. V was trimmed by 3 bases and J by 0 bases, leaving 14 bases between them. In germline, CDR1 is GEAIGNYY, CDR2 EKD. The CDR3 DNA is TGTGCCTGTGACGCCGTAGATGGGAGCTCCTGGGACACCCGACAGATGTTTTTC. This gives the protein CACDAVDGSSWDTRQMFF.

This clone counts as medium-sized. This sequence may be a read error, since a much larger clone differs from it by one base. The chain couples TRDV2 to TRDJ3; possibly TRDD3 for D (6 bases). Germline CDR1 and CDR2: GEAIGNYY and EKD. V lost 1 base to trimming and J lost 0 bases, with 9 bases between them. The CDR3 contains 17 residues. CDR3 residues: CACDTTGSSWDTRQMFF. DNA for the CDR3: TGTGCCTGTGACACTACTGGGAGCTCCTGGGACACCCGACAGATGTTTTTC.

This clone was counted a few times. TCRdb's protein, taken from a much larger clone, differs from this DNA's translation at residue 5, likely owing to a read error; the protein displayed comes from the DNA. The chain couples TRDV2 to TRDJ1; D is perhaps TRDD3 (5 bases). V was shortened by 3 bases and J by 2 bases, with 6 bases between the two germline ends. The CDR3 has 12 amino acids. In germline, CDR1 is GEAIGNYY, CDR2 EKD. CDR3: CACDRGTDKLIF. The CDR3 nucleotides read TGTGCCTGTGACCGGGGGACCGATAAACTCATCTTT.

This clone is categorized as medium-sized. A far larger clone is only one base removed, so a read error is likely. This chain joins TRDV2 and TRDJ3, with 7 bases identical to TRDD3. The CDR3 has 16 amino acids. CDR1 is GEAIGNYY and CDR2 is EKD in the germline V gene. CDR3 sequence: CACDWGSSWGTRQMFF. For the CDR3, the DNA is TGTGCCTGTGACTGGGGGAGCTCCTGGGGCACCCGACAGATGTTTTTC.

This clone has a handful of counts. The protein in TCRdb stems from a much larger clone and differs at residue 7 from this DNA's translation, likely a read error; here the protein is translated from the DNA. CDR3 in DNA: TGTGCCTGTGACACGTACTGTGGGGATGACTCCTGGGACACCCGACAGATGTTTTTC. Translation: CACDTYCGDDSWDTRQMFF. The chain uses TRDV2 and TRDJ3; possible D gene TRDD3, 6 bases. V gave up 1 base and J gave up 0 bases, with 15 bases separating them. The CDR3 extends over 19 amino acids. Germline CDR1 and CDR2: GEAIGNYY and EKD.

Remarks on this clone: TCRdb's entry gives the protein of a much larger clone, which mismatches this DNA's translation at residue 10, likely from a read error; the protein reported here is translated from the DNA. The rearrangement joins TRDV2 to TRDJ1; 7 nucleotides line up with TRDD3. Germline lookup yields CDR1 GEAIGNYY and CDR2 EKD. The CDR3 consists of 14 residues. CDR3 coding DNA: TGTGCCTGTGACCCTGGGGGTCTCACCAATAAACTCATCTTT. Amino acids: CACDPGGLTNKLIF.

This clone was counted only a few times. TCRdb's listed protein matches a much larger clone and diverges from this DNA's translation at residue 3, likely through a read error; the protein shown comes from the DNA. The gene calls are TRDV2 and TRDJ3, with TRDD3 identical over 9 bases. In germline, CDR1 is GEAIGNYY, CDR2 EKD. This CDR3 contains 18 residues. CDR3 protein: CARDTGGYSSWDTRQMFF. In DNA, the CDR3 is TGTGCCCGTGACACCGGGGGATACAGCTCCTGGGACACCCGACAGATGTTTTTC.